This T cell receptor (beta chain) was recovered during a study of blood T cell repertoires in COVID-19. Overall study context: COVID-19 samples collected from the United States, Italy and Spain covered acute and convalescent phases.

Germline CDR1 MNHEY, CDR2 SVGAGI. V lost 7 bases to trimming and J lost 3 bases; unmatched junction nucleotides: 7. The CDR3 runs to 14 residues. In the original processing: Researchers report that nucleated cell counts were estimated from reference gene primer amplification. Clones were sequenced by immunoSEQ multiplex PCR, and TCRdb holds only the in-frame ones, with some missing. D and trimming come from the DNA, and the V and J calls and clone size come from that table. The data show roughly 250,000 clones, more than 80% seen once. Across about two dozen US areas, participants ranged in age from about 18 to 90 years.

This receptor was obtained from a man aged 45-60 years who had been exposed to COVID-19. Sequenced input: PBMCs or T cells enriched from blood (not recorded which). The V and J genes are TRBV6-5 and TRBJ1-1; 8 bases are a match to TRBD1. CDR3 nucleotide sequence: TGTGCCAGCAAATCCCAGGGGGCGCACACTGAAGCTTTCTTT. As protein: CASKSQGAHTEAFF.